These 9 T cell receptor beta chains originate from one sample sequenced in a study of blood T cell repertoires in COVID-19. Assay: immunoSEQ multiplex PCR; the TCRdb copy retains only in-frame clones and omits some. The sample holds 100,000 to 150,000 clones; more than 70% are singletons and the top ten take roughly 3%. Material for sequencing was peripheral blood. These receptors originate from a woman older than 75 with COVID-19, enrolled during active disease.

V usage is TRBV5-1 and J usage is TRBJ2-4; TRBD1 matches at 7 bases. CDR1 is SGHRS and CDR2 is YFSETQ in the germline V gene. Trimming removed 4 bases from V and 7 bases from J; junction bases left unmatched: 5. The CDR3 totals 13 residues. In nucleotides, the CDR3 is TGCGCCAGCAGCGGTGGACAGGCCAACATTCAGTACTTC. Its translation is CASSGGQANIQYF.

V and J are TRBV23-1 and TRBJ2-7; 7 positions agree with TRBD1. TRBV23-1 is filed as an ORF, its function uncertain. After removal of 3 bases from V and 2 bases from J, the junction contained 10 bases not matched to a gene. The CDR3 spans 16 residues. In DNA form, the CDR3 reads TGCGCCAGCAGTCAGTCACAGGGGAACATAACCTACGAGCAGTACTTC. Amino acids: CASSQSQGNITYEQYF.

V is TRBV9 and J is TRBJ1-1, with no clear D. The V gene lost 3 bases and the J gene lost 1 base, with 7 bases spanning the gap. This CDR3 comprises 13 residues. The germline gives CDR1 SGDLS, CDR2 YYNGEE. Here the CDR3 DNA reads TGTGCCAGCAGCGGAGGGCAGAACACTGAAGCTTTCTTT. Encoded protein: CASSGGQNTEAFF.

The chain has TRBV7-2 and TRBJ2-7, with 8 bases identical to TRBD1. Germline V CDR1 and CDR2: SGHTA, FQGNSA. V was clipped by 3 bases and J by 4 bases; unmatched bases: 11. The CDR3 runs to 16 residues. DNA of the CDR3: TGTGCCAGCAGCTTGACGATGGGACAGGAGGGGTACGAGCAGTACTTC. Protein product: CASSLTMGQEGYEQYF.

This chain links TRBV5-1 with TRBJ2-2; the match to TRBD2 covers 7 bases. The CDR3 length is 20 residues. Losses at the gene ends were 1 base for V and 0 bases for J; bases not matched to a gene: 15. The V gene's germline CDR1 is SGHRS and CDR2 YFSETQ. In DNA form, the CDR3 reads TGCGCCAGCAGCTTGAGGGTCGTAGCGGGCGGGGCCTCGAACACCGGGGAGCTGTTTTTT. Translated, it gives CASSLRVVAGGASNTGELFF.

V gene TRBV6-4 combines with J gene TRBJ1-5; perhaps TRBD1 as D (5 bases). This CDR3 is built from 16 residues. With 6 bases removed from V and 2 bases from J, the gap between germline ends came to 17 bases. The V gene's germline CDR1 is MRHNA and CDR2 SNTAGT. DNA of the CDR3: TGTGCCAGCAGGGCCCGATTGGGGGAGGGCAATCAGCCCCAGCATTTT. Translation gives CASRARLGEGNQPQHF.

The chain joins TRBV9 to TRBJ2-2; D unresolved. Trimming cost V 0 bases and J 5 bases, with 11 bases left between them. CDR3 length: 15 residues. The germline CDR1 and CDR2 sequences are SGDLS and YYNGEE. CDR3 coding DNA: TGTGCCAGCAGCGTAGTTGGTAAGAGTACCGGGGAGCTGTTTTTT. It translates to CASSVVGKSTGELFF. Variable domain in full (rest from reference TRBV9 and TRBJ2-2): DSGVTQTPKHLITATGQRVTLRCSPRSGDLSVYWYQQSLDQGLQFLIQYYNGEERAKGNILERFSAQQFPDLHSELNLSSLELGDSALYFCASSVVGKSTGELFFGEGSRLTVL.

This sequence joins TRBV28 and TRBJ2-7, with D unresolved. Germline-derived CDR1 and CDR2 are MDHEN and SYDVKM. V was trimmed by 6 bases and J by 5 bases, leaving 14 bases between them. The CDR3 contains 13 residues. The DNA for the CDR3 is TGTGCCAGCAGCACCCAGGTTGACGACGAGCAGTACTTC. Translated, it gives CASSTQVDDEQYF.

V and J are TRBV19 and TRBJ2-1, with 11 bases that match TRBD2. Germline lookup yields CDR1 LNHDA and CDR2 SQIVND (reference sequence). CDR3 size: 15 residues. V was clipped by 5 bases and J by 7 bases; unmatched bases: 7. CDR3 amino acids: CASSETSGSGNEQFF. CDR3 coding DNA: TGTGCCAGTAGTGAAACTAGCGGGAGTGGTAATGAGCAGTTCTTC.